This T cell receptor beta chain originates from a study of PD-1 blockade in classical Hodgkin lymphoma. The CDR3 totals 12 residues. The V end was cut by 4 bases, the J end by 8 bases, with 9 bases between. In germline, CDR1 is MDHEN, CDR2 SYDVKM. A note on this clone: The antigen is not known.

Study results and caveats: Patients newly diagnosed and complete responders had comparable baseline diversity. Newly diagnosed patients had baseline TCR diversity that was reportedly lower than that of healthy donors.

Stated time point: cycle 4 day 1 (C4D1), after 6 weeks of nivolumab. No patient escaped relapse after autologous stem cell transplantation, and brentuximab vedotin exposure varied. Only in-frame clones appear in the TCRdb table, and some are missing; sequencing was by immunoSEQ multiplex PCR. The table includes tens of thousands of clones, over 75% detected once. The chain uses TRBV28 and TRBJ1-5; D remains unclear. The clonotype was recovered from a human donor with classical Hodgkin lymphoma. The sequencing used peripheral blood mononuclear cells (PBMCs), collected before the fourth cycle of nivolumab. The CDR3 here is CASSSPSKPQHF. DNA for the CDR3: TGTGCCAGCAGTTCTCCGTCCAAGCCCCAGCATTTT.